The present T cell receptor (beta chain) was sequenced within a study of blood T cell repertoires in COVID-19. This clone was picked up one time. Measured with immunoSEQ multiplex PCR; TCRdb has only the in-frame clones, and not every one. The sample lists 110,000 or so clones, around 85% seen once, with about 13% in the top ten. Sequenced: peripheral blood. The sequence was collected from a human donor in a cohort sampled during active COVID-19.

The CDR3 coding sequence is TGTGCCAGCACCATCCGACTGACAGGGACTAACTATGGCTACACCTTC. Translation: CASTIRLTGTNYGYTF. V is TRBV6-6 and J is TRBJ1-2; 7 nucleotides align to TRBD1. There are 16 residues in the CDR3. The germline V gene encodes CDR1 MNHNY and CDR2 SVGAGI (reference sequence). V shed 7 bases and J 0 bases; nucleotides not matched to a gene: 11.